Shown below are 11 T cell receptor beta chains from a single sample sequenced in a study of cytomegalovirus exposure and HLA in healthy donors. The study ran its PCR with 60 Vbeta and 13 Jbeta primers. This table comes from immunoSEQ multiplex PCR, and its TCRdb copy is limited to in-frame clones, with some not included. The sample has about 120,000 clones, over 70% seen once. The sequencing sample was made of PBMCs. All receptors come from a woman aged 35 to 49 in good health and CMV-seropositive.

V gene TRBV9 combines with J gene TRBJ2-7, with D possibly matching TRBD1 (6 bases). CDR3 size: 15 residues. Germline CDR1 SGDLS, CDR2 YYNGEE. Trimming cost V 3 bases and J 6 bases, with 19 bases left between them. The CDR3 spells CASSASRGASAEQYF. The CDR3 DNA sequence: TGTGCCAGCAGCGCCTCCAGGGGCGCTTCGGCCGAGCAGTACTTC.

The chain couples TRBV27 to TRBJ1-6; possibly TRBD1 for D (5 bases). The CDR3 sequence is 16 residues long. Germline CDR1 and CDR2: MNHEY and SMNVEV (reference sequence). V was cut by 5 bases and J by 3 bases, with 14 bases left in between. CDR3 in DNA: TGTGCCAGCAGTCCCTCCGGGGGAATCTATAATTCACCCCTCCACTTT. It translates to CASSPSGGIYNSPLHF.

The chain has TRBV29-1 and TRBJ2-7, with 11 bases lining up with TRBD2. The germline V gene encodes CDR1 SQVTM and CDR2 ANQGSEA. V dropped 6 bases and J dropped 0; count of bases not matched to a gene: 4. This CDR3 is 14 amino acids long. For the CDR3, the DNA is TGCAGCGTCCAGACTAGCGGGAACTCCTACGAGCAGTACTTC. This translates into CSVQTSGNSYEQYF.

V and J are TRBV6-4 and TRBJ2-7, with 7 bases fitting TRBD1. Germline-derived CDR1 and CDR2 are MRHNA and SNTAGT. The CDR3 consists of 15 residues. J lost 6 bases, V lost 7 bases, and 15 bases had no gene match. In DNA, the CDR3 is TGTGCCAGCACTCCCGGAAAAGGGACAGTAGCCGAGCAGTACTTC. Protein sequence: CASTPGKGTVAEQYF.

Note on this clone: One end of the junction is discordant with germline, which a read error may explain. V gene TRBV13 combines with J gene TRBJ1-5, with 8 bases matching TRBD1. CDR3 length equals 15 residues. Germline V gene data show CDR1 as PRHDT and CDR2 as FYEKMQ (reference sequence). The CDR3 nucleotides read TGTGCCAGCAGCCACGGGGCAGGGGGCAAGCAGCCCCAGCATTTT. Translating it yields CASSHGAGGKQPQHF.

This clone was recorded a few times. The V call is TRBV15, the J call TRBJ1-3; TRBD1 matches at 7 bases. The trim removed 1 base at V and 1 base at J, leaving 4 bases unmatched. The CDR3 sequence is 16 residues long. CDR1 and CDR2 (germline): LNHNV, YYDKDF (reference sequence). Here the CDR3 DNA reads TGTGCCACCAGCAGAGGCGGGACAGTTTCTGGAAACACCATATATTTT. Encoded protein: CATSRGGTVSGNTIYF.

The genes are TRBV4-2 and TRBJ2-1; 9 bases match TRBD2. This CDR3 has 16 amino acids. CDR1 is LGHNA, CDR2 YNFKEQ, per germline. V dropped 0 bases and J dropped 3; count of bases not matched to a gene: 3. The CDR3 DNA is TGTGCCAGCAGCCAAGAGAGGCGGGAGGGCTACAATGAGCAGTTCTTC. The encoded protein is CASSQERREGYNEQFF.

For this clone: One end of the junction is discordant with germline, which a read error may explain. The chain links TRBV7-7 to TRBJ2-1; 9 nucleotides agree with TRBD2. The CDR3 loop spans 15 amino acids. Germline values: CDR1 SSHAT, CDR2 FNYEAQ (reference sequence). The CDR3: CASSLGQTSGNEQFF. DNA of the CDR3: TGTGCTAGCAGCTTAGGGCAGACTAGCGGCAATGAGCAGTTCTTC.

The genes are TRBV4-2 and TRBJ1-1; weak D call: TRBD1 (6 bases). Looked up from germline, CDR1 is LGHNA and CDR2 is YNFKEQ. The CDR3 is made up of 15 amino acids. The germline V and J ends were trimmed by 8 bases and 1 base, with 17 bases remaining between them. CDR3 region: CASSNGGGPNTEAFF. Here the CDR3 DNA reads TGTGCCAGCTCAAATGGGGGGGGGCCGAACACTGAAGCTTTCTTT.

J is TRBJ2-3 and V is TRBV19, with TRBD1 as a possible D gene (6 bases). V was shortened by 3 bases and J by 4 bases, with 8 bases between the two germline ends. CDR3 length: 13 amino acids. Germline assignment: CDR1 LNHDA and CDR2 SQIVND (reference sequence). CDR3 residues: CASSMTGPDTQYF. The DNA for the CDR3 is TGTGCCAGTAGTATGACAGGCCCAGATACGCAGTATTTT. Full variable domain (rest looked up from reference TRBV19 and TRBJ2-3): DGGITQSPKYLFRKEGQNVTLSCEQNLNHDAMYWYRQDPGQGLRLIYYSQIVNDFQKGDIAEGYSVSREKKESFPLTVTSAQKNPTAFYLCASSMTGPDTQYFGPGTRLTVL.

The CDR3 is CASSLAGTGDVKLFF. The CDR3 DNA is TGTGCCAGCAGCTTAGCGGGGACAGGGGACGTCAAACTGTTTTTT. V is TRBV7-9 and J is TRBJ1-4, with 10 bases aligning to TRBD1. Germline V gene data show CDR1 as SEHNR and CDR2 as FQNEAQ (reference sequence). V lost 0 bases to trimming and J lost 11 bases; unmatched junction nucleotides: 6. This CDR3 has 15 residues. Full variable domain (rest looked up from reference TRBV7-9 and TRBJ1-4): DTGVSQNPRHKITKRGQNVTFRCDPISEHNRLYWYRQTLGQGPEFLTYFQNEAQLEKSRLLSDRFSAERPKGSFSTLEIQRTEQGDSAMYLCASSLAGTGDVKLFFGSGTQLSVL.